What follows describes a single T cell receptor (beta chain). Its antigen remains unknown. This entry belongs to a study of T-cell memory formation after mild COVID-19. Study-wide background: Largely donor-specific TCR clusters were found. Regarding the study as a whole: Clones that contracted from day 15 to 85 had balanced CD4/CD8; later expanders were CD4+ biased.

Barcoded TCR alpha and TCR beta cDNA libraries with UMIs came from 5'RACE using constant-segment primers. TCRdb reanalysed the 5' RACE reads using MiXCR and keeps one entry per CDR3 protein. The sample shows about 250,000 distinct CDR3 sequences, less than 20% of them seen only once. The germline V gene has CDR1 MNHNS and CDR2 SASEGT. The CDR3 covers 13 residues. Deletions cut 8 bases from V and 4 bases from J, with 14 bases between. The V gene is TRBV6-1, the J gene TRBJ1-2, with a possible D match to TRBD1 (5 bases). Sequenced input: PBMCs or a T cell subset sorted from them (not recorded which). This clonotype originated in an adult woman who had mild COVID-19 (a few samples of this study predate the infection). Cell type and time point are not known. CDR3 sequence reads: CASVRQNSYGYTF. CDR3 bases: TGTGCCAGCGTTAGACAGAATTCCTATGGCTACACCTTC.